A single T cell receptor beta chain is shown here with its context. Sequencing was performed with immunoSEQ multiplex PCR; in TCRdb, only in-frame clones are kept and a portion is missing. The sample shows about 480,000 clones, approximately 90% of them seen only once. Two negative PCRs, clearance, or symptom resolution had been documented for recovered Cohort 3 donors. This specimen belongs to a study of blood T cell repertoires in COVID-19. The overall study: There were acute and convalescent COVID-19 samples, and they came from the United States, Italy and Spain.

V shed 2 bases and J shed 5 bases, with 16 bases lying between them. There are 16 residues in the CDR3. Germline values: CDR1 MNHEY, CDR2 SVGEGT. V and J are TRBV6-2 or TRBV6-3 and TRBJ2-4; tentatively, D is TRBD1 (5 bases). Material for sequencing was PBMCs or T cells enriched from blood (not recorded which). This receptor was obtained from a middle-aged woman who had recovered from COVID-19. DNA of the CDR3: TGTGCCAGCAGTTACCGACCAAGGACACAGCAAAACATTCAGTACTTC. Its protein is CASSYRPRTQQNIQYF.